This T cell receptor (beta chain) derives from a study of cytomegalovirus exposure and HLA in healthy donors. With 4 bases removed from V and 5 bases from J, the gap between germline ends came to 11 bases. Germline V CDR1 and CDR2: SGHTA, FQGTGA. The CDR3 totals 13 residues. A single count supports this clone. As yet, its antigen is unknown. General study results and limits: Presence/absence analyses took donor sequencing depth as roughly uniform.

PCR employed 60 Vbeta and 13 Jbeta primers. Generated by immunoSEQ multiplex PCR, the TCRdb table keeps only in-frame clones and is missing some. The data show 110,000 to 150,000 clones, 9.7% seen once. The TCR sequence derives from a man between 45 and 60 years old in good health and CMV-seronegative. The sequenced sample consisted of PBMCs. The chain recombines TRBV7-3 with TRBJ2-5; the D is unclear. CDR3 DNA: TGTGCCAGCAGCTCCAGGATTCGGGAGACCCAGTACTTC. This sequence encodes CASSSRIRETQYF.